This note documents a single T cell receptor (beta chain) sequence. Its antigen is currently unknown. The CDR3 sequence is 16 residues long. Losses at the gene ends were 5 bases for V and 4 bases for J; bases not matched to a gene: 9. TCRdb re-called the 5' RACE reads through MiXCR, storing one row per CDR3 protein. The table shows 340,000 or so distinct CDR3 sequences, with 12% occurring only once. This sample is drawn from a study of T cells after yellow fever vaccination. Study conclusions and caveats: Repertoires obtained by FACS sorting could include abundant clonotypes that entered as contaminants from the bulk population. A large majority of primary-vaccination clones showed up again after the booster (96% CD4, almost 90% CD8).

The sequence derives from a young man who received the YFV17D yellow fever vaccine. Sequencing used CD4+ T cells sorted from PBMCs, obtained 15 days after the yellow fever booster vaccination. The chain joins TRBV12-3 or TRBV12-4 to TRBJ2-3; 10 bases are shared with TRBD2. CDR3 sequence: CASSPTAGTSADTQYF. The CDR3 nucleotides are TGTGCCAGCAGTCCCACGGCCGGGACTAGCGCAGATACGCAGTATTTT.